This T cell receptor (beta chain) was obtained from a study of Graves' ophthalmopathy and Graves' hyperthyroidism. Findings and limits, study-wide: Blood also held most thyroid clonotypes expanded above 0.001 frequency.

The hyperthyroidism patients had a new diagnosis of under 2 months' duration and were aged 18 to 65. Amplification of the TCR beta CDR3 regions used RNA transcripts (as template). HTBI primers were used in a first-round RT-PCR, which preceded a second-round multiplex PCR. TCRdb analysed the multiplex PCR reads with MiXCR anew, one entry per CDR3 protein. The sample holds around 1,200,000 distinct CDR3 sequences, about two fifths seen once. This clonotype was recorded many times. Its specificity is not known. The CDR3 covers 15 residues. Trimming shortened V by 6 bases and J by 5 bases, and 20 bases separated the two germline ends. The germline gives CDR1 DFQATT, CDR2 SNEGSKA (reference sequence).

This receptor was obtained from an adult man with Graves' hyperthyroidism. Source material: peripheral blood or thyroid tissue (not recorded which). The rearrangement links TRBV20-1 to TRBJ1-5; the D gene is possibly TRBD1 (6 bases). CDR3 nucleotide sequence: TGCAGTGCCCTTCAAGGGGGAAGGGTTGATCAGCCCCAGCATTTT. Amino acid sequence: CSALQGGRVDQPQHF.